This T cell receptor beta chain was captured by sequencing in a study of CD8+ T cells in alopecia areata. As for the study in general: Twice daily, treated patients received 5 to 10 mg of oral tofacitinib. Overall study findings and caveats: Expanded CD8+ clones among the top 100, as well as scalp clonality, were significantly decreased by tofacitinib. Many expanded lesional clones stayed in scalp and blood while on tofacitinib.

CDR1 SGHTA and CDR2 FQGNSA come from the germline V gene. Trimming left V 0 bases short and J 4 bases short, with 13 bases between. This CDR3 has 16 residues. The treatment: oral pan-JAK inhibitor, 5-10 mg twice daily. Peripheral blood samples and lesional scalp punch biopsies were obtained from alopecia areata patients. Investigators isolated RNA and reverse transcribed it into cDNA to act as the sequencing template. Repertoires were generated with immunoSEQ multiplex PCR, while TCRdb's copy carries only in-frame clones and drops some. The sample contains about 180,000 clones, around half of which appear only once. Concerning this clone: Antigen: not known.

This sample comprised CD8+ T cells sorted from blood, obtained at week 24, from a patient treated with tofacitinib. The receptor was derived from a human donor with alopecia areata. The chain couples TRBV7-2 to TRBJ1-5; perhaps TRBD1 as D (6 bases). The CDR3 DNA is TGTGCCAGCAGCTTAGCGGGGGCCTGGAGGAATCAGCCCCAGCATTTT. Translating it yields CASSLAGAWRNQPQHF.